One and the same sample provided the 32 T cell receptor beta chains below, sequenced in a study of CD4+ T cells in melanoma. TCRdb keeps only in-frame clones here, not all; method: immunoSEQ multiplex PCR. The sample has under 8,000 clones; 50% to 75% are singletons. The sample taken for sequencing was cells from a culture (not recorded whether cultured in vitro). The receptor set was obtained from a human donor with melanoma.

The CDR3 reads CASSRGGDNYGYTF. The CDR3 nucleotides read TGTGCCAGCAGTAGGGGAGGGGATAACTATGGCTACACCTTC. V gene TRBV6-5 combines with J gene TRBJ1-2; weak D call: TRBD1 (5 bases). Germline CDR1 and CDR2: MNHEY and SVGAGI. Trimming removed 5 bases from V and 1 base from J, with 11 bases in between. This CDR3 contains 14 residues.

This chain joins TRBV7-8 and TRBJ2-5, with D unclear. The CDR3 is 13 amino acids. Between the trimmed V and J ends, which lost 6 bases and 5 bases, there was a span of 13 bases. Per the germline V gene, CDR1 is SGHVS and CDR2 is FQNEAQ. CDR3 loop: CASSLNFPETQYF. As DNA, the CDR3 is TGTGCCAGCAGTCTTAACTTCCCCGAGACCCAGTACTTC. The variable domain in full, completed from reference TRBV7-8 and TRBJ2-5, reads GAGVSQSPRYKVAKRGQDVALRCDPISGHVSLFWYQQALGQGPEFLTYFQNEAQLDKSGLPSDRFFAERPEGSVSTLKIQRTQQEDSAVYLCASSLNFPETQYFGPGTRLLVL.

The chain has TRBV19 and TRBJ1-1; 7 positions match TRBD1. The germline V gene has CDR1 LNHDA and CDR2 SQIVND (reference sequence). The CDR3 sequence is 15 residues long. The trim removed 0 bases at V and 4 bases at J, leaving 5 bases unmatched. CDR3 DNA: TGTGCCAGTAGTATAGATGACAGGGATTCCACTGAAGCTTTCTTT. Translating it yields CASSIDDRDSTEAFF.

This chain links TRBV6-5 with TRBJ2-3, with 10 bases that match TRBD2. This CDR3 has 15 residues. From germline, CDR1 is MNHEY and CDR2 SVGAGI. Trimming removed 5 bases from V and 1 base from J; junction bases left unmatched: 3. The CDR3 sequence: CASSPLAGGTDTQYF. Written as DNA, the CDR3 is TGTGCCAGCAGTCCCCTAGCGGGGGGCACAGATACGCAGTATTTT.

Only a few counts were recorded for this clone. The chain has TRBV28 and TRBJ2-1, with D uncertain. The germline gives CDR1 MDHEN, CDR2 SYDVKM. The CDR3 length is 12 residues. V gave up 5 bases and J gave up 7 bases, with 9 bases separating them. The CDR3 protein is CASSLSKNEQFF. DNA of the CDR3: TGTGCCAGCAGTCTCTCCAAAAATGAGCAGTTCTTC.

This chain links TRBV28 with TRBJ1-5, with TRBD1 matching over 11 bases. V shed 7 bases and J 3 bases; nucleotides not matched to a gene: 11. This CDR3 has 17 amino acids. The germline gives CDR1 MDHEN, CDR2 SYDVKM. Here the CDR3 DNA reads TGTGCCAGCACCGACCCGGGACAGGGGGGGAACAATCAGCCCCAGCATTTT. Its protein product is CASTDPGQGGNNQPQHF.

V usage is TRBV7-9 and J usage is TRBJ1-2; D is possibly TRBD1 (6 bases). This CDR3 has 13 amino acids. In germline, CDR1 is SEHNR, CDR2 FQNEAQ (reference sequence). Trimming shortened V by 6 bases and J by 1 base, and 9 bases separated the two germline ends. The CDR3 reads CASRKDSNYGYTF. For the CDR3, the DNA is TGTGCCAGCAGGAAGGACAGTAACTATGGCTACACCTTC.

This clone was seen a handful of times. This chain connects TRBV10-1 to TRBJ2-1, with 7 bases lining up with TRBD1. The germline gives CDR1 WNHNN, CDR2 SYGVQD (reference sequence). V dropped 3 bases and J dropped 12; count of bases not matched to a gene: 8. This CDR3 spans 13 amino acids. CDR3 in DNA: TGCGCCAGCAGTGACAGGACAGGTCCTGTGCAGTTCTTC. This encodes CASSDRTGPVQFF.

This rearrangement joins TRBV27 to TRBJ1-2; 10 positions agree with TRBD1. Germline CDR1 is MNHEY and CDR2 is SMNVEV (reference sequence). The V gene end was trimmed by 7 bases and the J gene end by 1 base; junction bases not matched to a gene: 12. The CDR3 has 17 residues. CDR3 residues: CASMTRGQGRFNYGYTF. CDR3 coding DNA: TGTGCCAGCATGACTCGGGGACAGGGGAGGTTTAACTATGGCTACACCTTC.

The rearrangement links TRBV28 to TRBJ1-2; D possibly corresponds to TRBD1 (6 bases). With 2 bases removed from V and 2 bases from J, the gap between germline ends came to 27 bases. CDR1 and CDR2 (germline): MDHEN, SYDVKM. This CDR3 region has 20 residues. CDR3 in amino acids: CASSLLSGWGRGFSNYGYTF. In DNA form, the CDR3 reads TGTGCCAGCAGTTTACTGTCTGGATGGGGCAGGGGATTTTCGAACTATGGCTACACCTTC.

The chain uses TRBV5-1 and TRBJ2-7, with 8 bases fitting TRBD1. V was clipped by 4 bases and J by 8 bases; unmatched bases: 14. Germline CDR1 reads SGHRS; CDR2 reads YFSETQ. The CDR3 totals 15 residues. Written as DNA, the CDR3 is TGCGCCAGCAGCGACCCCGGGACAGGAGTCTTCAAGCAGTACTTC. Translation: CASSDPGTGVFKQYF. Variable domain in full (rest from reference TRBV5-1 and TRBJ2-7): KAGVTQTPRYLIKTRGQQVTLSCSPISGHRSVSWYQQTPGQGLQFLFEYFSETQRNKGNFPGRFSGRQFSNSRSEMNVSTLELGDSALYLCASSDPGTGVFKQYFGPGTRLTVT.

The chain is built from TRBV4-3 and TRBJ2-7, with 10 bases fitting TRBD1. The V gene's germline CDR1 is LGHNA and CDR2 YSLEER. The CDR3 extends over 15 amino acids. The trim removed 3 bases at V and 4 bases at J, leaving 6 bases unmatched. The CDR3: CASSQSGTGEYEQYF. CDR3 in DNA: TGCGCCAGCAGCCAGTCCGGGACAGGGGAATACGAGCAGTACTTC.

The table lists this clone with a few counts. The rearrangement links TRBV27 to TRBJ1-2; possibly TRBD1 for D (6 bases). Germline V gives CDR1 MNHEY, CDR2 SMNVEV (reference sequence). The CDR3 is 12 residues long. The V gene lost 6 bases and the J gene lost 6 bases, with 11 bases spanning the gap. The CDR3 loop reads CASRSGANGYTF. DNA of the CDR3: TGTGCCAGCAGATCGGGGGCGAATGGCTACACCTTC.

In this sample, this clone turned up a few times. V usage is TRBV30 and J usage is TRBJ1-5; D gene ambiguous. Germline CDR1 GTSNPN, CDR2 SVGIG (reference sequence). The CDR3 is 14 amino acids. V lost 2 bases and J lost 0, with 8 bases in between. The CDR3 protein is CAWSPSYSNQPQHF. The CDR3 nucleotides are TGTGCCTGGAGTCCGAGCTATAGCAATCAGCCCCAGCATTTT.

V and J are TRBV6-6 and TRBJ2-4; D tentatively fits TRBD1 or TRBD2 (5 bases each). The V end was cut by 5 bases, the J end by 0 bases, with 8 bases between. The CDR3 contains 14 residues. Germline lookup yields CDR1 MNHNY and CDR2 SVGAGI (reference sequence). The CDR3 DNA is TGTGCCAGCAGTGGGGGTACAGCCAAAAACATTCAGTACTTC. The encoded protein is CASSGGTAKNIQYF.

The rearrangement links TRBV30 to TRBJ2-3; a possible D gene is TRBD2 (6 bases). The CDR3 is 15 residues long. The V end was cut by 2 bases, the J end by 5 bases, with 17 bases between. Germline loops: CDR1 GTSNPN, CDR2 SVGIG (reference sequence). CDR3 nucleotides: TGTGCCTGGAGTCCCTTTACAGCGCGGGAAGATACGCAGTATTTT. It encodes CAWSPFTAREDTQYF.

The chain combines TRBV10-3 with TRBJ2-7; D ambiguous. The CDR3 length is 12 residues. Germline-derived CDR1 and CDR2 are ENHRY and SYGVKD. The V and J ends lost 3 bases and 7 bases respectively, with 10 bases between them. The CDR3 sequence is CAISDPPREQYF. In DNA, the CDR3 is TGTGCCATCAGTGACCCTCCCCGGGAGCAGTACTTC.

The CDR3 here is CASSLGGAGDLYGYTF. CDR3 nucleotide sequence: TGTGCCAGCAGCTTAGGGGGGGCAGGGGACCTCTATGGCTACACCTTC. V gene TRBV7-8 combines with J gene TRBJ1-2, with D perhaps TRBD1 (6 bases). This CDR3 spans 16 amino acids. Trimming stripped 1 base from V and 4 bases from J, with 16 bases between. Germline loops: CDR1 SGHVS, CDR2 FQNEAQ. The full variable domain, its missing parts supplied by reference TRBV7-8 and TRBJ1-2, is GAGVSQSPRYKVAKRGQDVALRCDPISGHVSLFWYQQALGQGPEFLTYFQNEAQLDKSGLPSDRFFAERPEGSVSTLKIQRTQQEDSAVYLCASSLGGAGDLYGYTFGSGTRLTVV.

This clone was recorded only once. The chain has TRBV5-6 and TRBJ1-2; no firm D call. Trimming took 3 bases from V and 2 from J, leaving 14 bases between them. Germline CDR1 is SGHDT and CDR2 is YYEEEE. The CDR3 consists of 15 residues. CDR3: CASSSDLDMNYGYTF. The CDR3 DNA sequence: TGTGCCAGCAGCTCCGATCTTGACATGAACTATGGCTACACCTTC.

This clone counts as large. This sequence joins TRBV18 and TRBJ1-2, with TRBD1 matching over 8 bases. With 6 bases clipped from V and 4 bases from J, the junction kept 13 bases outside the gene matches. Per germline, CDR1 KGHSH and CDR2 LQKENI. This CDR3 spans 16 amino acids. CDR3 loop: CASSPRDRLDFYGYTF. The DNA for the CDR3 is TGTGCCAGCTCTCCAAGGGACAGGCTAGACTTCTATGGCTACACCTTC.

This chain joins TRBV2 and TRBJ2-3; D unclear. The CDR3 covers 11 residues. Germline CDR1 reads SNHLY; CDR2 reads FYNNEI. Trimming removed 4 bases at V and 6 bases at J, with 5 bases between. In DNA form, the CDR3 reads TGTGCCAGCAGTGGCTGGGATACGCAGTATTTT. It yields the protein CASSGWDTQYF.

There are a few counts of this clone. This chain joins TRBV30 and TRBJ1-1; D is undetermined. CDR1 is GTSNPN and CDR2 is SVGIG in the germline V gene (reference sequence). The V and J ends lost 0 bases and 1 base respectively, with 9 bases between them. The CDR3 covers 14 residues. As DNA, the CDR3 is TGTGCCTGGAGTGTGGGGAGTACGAACACTGAAGCTTTCTTT. It translates to CAWSVGSTNTEAFF.

The sample holds a few counts of this clone. The chain recombines TRBV2 with TRBJ1-4; TRBD1 agrees at 8 bases. J gave up 7 bases and V 3 bases, and 4 bases lay outside the gene matches. The CDR3 is 14 amino acids. Germline V gives CDR1 SNHLY, CDR2 FYNNEI. This CDR3 reads CASSEDRVFEKLFF. Written as DNA, the CDR3 is TGTGCCAGCAGTGAGGACAGGGTCTTTGAAAAACTGTTTTTT. Full variable domain (missing parts from reference TRBV2 and TRBJ1-4): EPEVTQTPSHQVTQMGQEVILRCVPISNHLYFYWYRQILGQKVEFLVSFYNNEISEKSEIFDDQFSVERPDGSNFTLKIRSTKLEDSAMYFCASSEDRVFEKLFFGSGTQLSVL.

This chain uses TRBV19 with TRBJ1-5; TRBD1 matches 7 bases. V trimming: 4 bases; J trimming: 4 bases; junction bases outside the gene matches: 1. Germline loops: CDR1 LNHDA, CDR2 SQIVND (reference sequence). The CDR3 runs to 13 residues. The CDR3 loop is CASSNRGNQPQHF. CDR3 sequence (DNA): TGTGCCAGTAGTAACAGGGGAAATCAGCCCCAGCATTTT.

The CDR3 reads CAISSDLYSGGTQETQYF. CDR3 bases: TGTGCCATCAGTTCCGACCTTTATAGCGGGGGCACTCAAGAGACCCAGTACTTC. The chain employs TRBV10-3 and TRBJ2-5; 9 positions agree with TRBD2. This CDR3 comprises 18 residues. The V gene's germline CDR1 is ENHRY and CDR2 SYGVKD. V shed 5 bases, J shed 2 bases, and the junction held 15 bases outside the gene matches.

This chain links TRBV5-6 with TRBJ1-5; TRBD1 might be the D (6 bases). This CDR3 has 16 amino acids. The V gene lost 2 bases and the J gene lost 0 bases, with 12 bases spanning the gap. Germline V lookup: CDR1 SGHDT, CDR2 YYEEEE. The CDR3 spells CASSFSTGPSNQPQHF. CDR3 sequence (DNA): TGTGCCAGCAGCTTTTCAACAGGGCCTAGCAATCAGCCCCAGCATTTT.

This clone is deemed hyperexpanded. The V call is TRBV5-1, the J call TRBJ2-3; D is perhaps TRBD2 (6 bases). The germline CDR1 and CDR2 sequences are SGHRS and YFSETQ. V was cut by 1 base and J by 2 bases, with 14 bases left in between. This CDR3 region has 16 residues. The CDR3 is CASSLLGEVVTDTQYF. CDR3 DNA sequence: TGCGCCAGCAGCTTGCTTGGGGAGGTGGTCACAGATACGCAGTATTTT.

V and J are TRBV9 and TRBJ2-5, with D uncertain. The CDR3 has 16 amino acids. The germline gives CDR1 SGDLS, CDR2 YYNGEE. Trimming took 0 bases from V and 5 from J, leaving 17 bases between them. The CDR3 is CASSVDPASGGETQYF. The CDR3 DNA is TGTGCCAGCAGCGTAGATCCAGCGTCGGGTGGGGAGACCCAGTACTTC.

This chain links TRBV19 with TRBJ1-2, with a possible D match to TRBD1 (5 bases). The germline V gene has CDR1 LNHDA and CDR2 SQIVND (reference sequence). Trimming pared 1 base from V and 8 bases from J, leaving 17 bases between. This CDR3 spans 15 amino acids. The CDR3 bases are TGTGCCAGTAGTATAGTGAATTGGGGCGCGGAAGGCTACACCTTC. It is translated as CASSIVNWGAEGYTF. The whole variable domain, filled in from reference TRBV19 and TRBJ1-2, reads DGGITQSPKYLFRKEGQNVTLSCEQNLNHDAMYWYRQDPGQGLRLIYYSQIVNDFQKGDIAEGYSVSREKKESFPLTVTSAQKNPTAFYLCASSIVNWGAEGYTFGSGTRLTVV.

This chain connects TRBV27 to TRBJ2-1; D uncertain. This CDR3 is built from 12 residues. The V gene's germline CDR1 is MNHEY and CDR2 SMNVEV (reference sequence). V was cut by 4 bases and J by 9 bases, with 10 bases left in between. CDR3 amino acids: CASSSSRVEQFF. The CDR3 nucleotides are TGTGCCAGCAGTTCCTCACGGGTTGAGCAGTTCTTC.

Only a few counts were recorded for this clone. J is TRBJ1-1 and V is TRBV4-1; D remains ambiguous. Germline CDR1 MGHRA, CDR2 YSYEKL. This CDR3 has 13 residues. Trimming removed 2 bases at V and 8 bases at J, with 12 bases between. The CDR3 nucleotides read TGCGCCAGCAGCCAATCCCAGGAAAAAGAAGCTTTCTTT. Its protein is CASSQSQEKEAFF.

The chain carries TRBV27 and TRBJ1-2; 7 nucleotides align to TRBD1. Trimming cost V 5 bases and J 5 bases; bases outside gene matches: 8. Germline loops: CDR1 MNHEY, CDR2 SMNVEV (reference sequence). The CDR3 runs to 14 residues. The CDR3 spells CASSPQDRVYGYTF. The DNA of the CDR3 is TGTGCCAGCAGTCCCCAAGACAGGGTGTATGGCTACACCTTC.